This TCR beta chain derives from a study of shared clonotypes between healthy human individuals. Turning to the study itself: CD4 naive and memory got three plates each, CD8 naive two, CD8 memory one.

Only Caucasian adults living in Nashville, Tennessee made up the donor group. As regards this clone: The antigen remains unidentified.

The assay was immunoSEQ multiplex PCR, and TCRdb's table has in-frame clones only and misses some. The table records under 600,000 clones, approximately 94% of them present only once. Points from the study as a whole: Rarefaction demonstrated incomplete sorted-subset sequencing despite large depth. Naive CD4 clonotypes were shared across a handful of donors at around 5%.

Looked up from germline, CDR1 is ENHRY and CDR2 is SYGVKD. The J segment lost 0 bases and the V segment lost 0 bases, leaving 6 bases of the junction unmatched. This CDR3 has 19 amino acids. The sequenced sample was naive CD4+ T cells sorted from blood. The subset was: CD45RA+ positively selected. The chain recombines TRBV10-3 with TRBJ2-3, with TRBD2 matching over 13 bases. The TCR was taken from a woman in her thirties in good health. CDR3 amino acids: CAISESGTSGVASTDTQYF. The CDR3 coding sequence is TGTGCCATCAGTGAGTCCGGGACTAGCGGGGTAGCTAGCACAGATACGCAGTATTTT.